This T cell receptor beta chain is drawn from a study of blood T cell repertoires in COVID-19. Study information: The cDNA or gDNA used as material had been derived from T cells, B-cell-depleted T cells, or PBMCs.

Germline-derived CDR1 and CDR2 are ENHRY and SYGVKD. V trimming: 3 bases; J trimming: 6 bases; junction bases outside the gene matches: 8. The length of the CDR3 is 15 residues. How the authors handled the data: Nucleated cell counts were estimated from reference gene primer amplification. Assay used: immunoSEQ multiplex PCR; TCRdb lists only in-frame clones, some missing. The DNA gave D and trimming, while V, J and clone size come from that table. The table shows more than 200,000 clones, with roughly 86% occurring only once. In Seattle, patients joined the study during active infection and were tracked longitudinally.

The TCR originated in a woman between 55 and 75 years old with COVID-19, enrolled during active disease. This chain links TRBV10-3 with TRBJ2-3; 8 nucleotides agree with TRBD2. Sequenced material: peripheral blood. The CDR3 DNA reads TGTGCCATCAGTGAACTCGGGGGGGGAGGGGATACGCAGTATTTT. It encodes CAISELGGGGDTQYF.